This T cell receptor beta chain was captured in a study of T cells in Graves' hyperthyroidism and ophthalmopathy. Study observations and caveats: Onset of ophthalmopathy came a median approximately 6 months after the model predicted it. Researchers report that a 13 V-J model separated ophthalmopathy from stable hyperthyroidism.

Progressors' blood was drawn at hyperthyroidism diagnosis, before ophthalmopathy symptoms. RNA transcripts served as the template for amplifying TCR beta CDR3 regions. The HTBI primer set served for first-round RT-PCR of the TCR CDR3. One entry per CDR3 protein, called by TCRdb with MiXCR from the multiplex PCR reads. The sample records roughly 130,000 distinct CDR3 sequences, approximately 20% being singletons. This CDR3 is built from 13 residues. Per germline, CDR1 KGHDR and CDR2 SFDVKD. Trimming left V 5 bases short and J 1 base short, with 7 bases between. On this clonotype itself: Its target is unknown.

The sample was blood. The chain is built from TRBV24-1 and TRBJ1-1; TRBD1 is a possible D gene (5 bases). The sequence came from a woman between 50 and 59 years old with Graves' hyperthyroidism that later progressed to Graves' ophthalmopathy. The CDR3 protein is CATSGGKNTEAFF. In DNA, the CDR3 is TGTGCCACCAGTGGGGGGAAGAACACTGAAGCTTTCTTT.